The source of this T cell receptor (beta chain) is a study of OX40 agonist ivuxolimab in advanced cancers. For the study at large: Patients took ivuxolimab, an agonistic anti-OX40 (CD134) antibody. At approximately 80% male, the cohort had a mean age of approximately 60 years, ranging from about 23 to 79. Whole-study findings and limits: What antigens the expanded peripheral T cells recognized was never established.

TCRdb's table, derived via immunoSEQ multiplex PCR, lists solely in-frame clones and lacks some. The sample contains around 60,000 clones, about nine tenths of which appear only once. Comments on this clone: Its antigen is still unknown.

The sequence derives from an adult with an advanced solid tumor such as melanoma, head and neck, liver or kidney cancer. The sequenced sample was CD4+ or CD8+ T cells sorted from blood, obtained in a trial of the OX40 agonist ivuxolimab.

This CDR3 reads CAATPQAGSYNEQFF. For the CDR3, the DNA is TGTGCCGCGACCCCCCAAGCGGGATCCTACAATGAGCAGTTCTTC. This rearrangement joins TRBV10-3 to TRBJ2-1; 7 bases agree with TRBD2. Germline V gene sequence: CDR1 ENHRY, CDR2 SYGVKD. The CDR3 runs 15 residues. V trimming: 11 bases; J trimming: 1 base; junction bases outside the gene matches: 11.